A selection of T cell receptor beta chains follows, all from one sample in a study of identical twins. One entry per CDR3 protein, called by TCRdb with MiXCR from the 5' RACE reads. The top ten clones hold around 0.98% of a sample with 450,000 to 500,000 distinct CDR3 sequences, roughly an eighth of them seen once. Separately, the same data were catalogued under a study of yellow fever vaccine responses in identical twins.

Sample: CD4+ T cells sorted from blood. These receptors came from a woman younger than 30 in good health. The CDR3 runs from the conserved cysteine through the conserved F or W. The D gene is left open where the match is weak. Rows give clone size only sometimes, using once, few, many, or a class for an expanded clone.

v_gene: TRBV24-1
abundance: NA
d_gene: TRBD1
j_gene: TRBJ2-2
CDR3nt: TGTGCCACCAGACAGGGGGGCATAGACACCGGGGAGCTGTTTTTT
CDR3aa: CATRQGGIDTGELFF

v_gene: TRBV4-3
abundance: NA
d_gene: NA
j_gene: TRBJ2-3
CDR3nt: TGCGCCAGCAGCCAAGATTCCCGGGGATTAGTGGCAGATACGCAGTATTTT
CDR3aa: CASSQDSRGLVADTQYF

v_gene: TRBV20-1
abundance: NA
d_gene: TRBD1
j_gene: TRBJ2-1
CDR3nt: TGCAGTGCTAGAGATGGCAGGGGGCACACCTACAATGAGCAGTTCTTC
CDR3aa: CSARDGRGHTYNEQFF

v_gene: TRBV4-3
abundance: few
d_gene: NA
j_gene: TRBJ2-1
CDR3nt: TGCGCCAGCAGCCAAGATAAGACCTCCTACAATGAGCAGTTCTTC
CDR3aa: CASSQDKTSYNEQFF

v_gene: TRBV5-1
abundance: few
d_gene: TRBD1
j_gene: TRBJ1-3
CDR3nt: TGCGCCAGCAGCCTAAGTCCGTTGGGGACAGGAACTGGAAACACCATATATTTT
CDR3aa: CASSLSPLGTGTGNTIYF

v_gene: TRBV29-1
abundance: many
d_gene: NA
j_gene: TRBJ2-3
CDR3nt: TGCAGCGTTGAAGAACAGGGCTACACAGATACGCAGTATTTT
CDR3aa: CSVEEQGYTDTQYF

v_gene: TRBV27
abundance: many
d_gene: NA
j_gene: TRBJ2-3
CDR3nt: TGTGCCAGCAGCCCTTTCCGAGCGGGTCACACAGATACGCAGTATTTT
CDR3aa: CASSPFRAGHTDTQYF

v_gene: TRBV20-1
abundance: NA
d_gene: NA
j_gene: TRBJ2-1
CDR3nt: TGCAGTGCTAGAGGGTCGACGGGCGGGGTTTACAATGAGCAGTTCTTC
CDR3aa: CSARGSTGGVYNEQFF

v_gene: TRBV7-2
abundance: few
d_gene: TRBD2
j_gene: TRBJ2-7
CDR3nt: TGTGCCAGCAGCTTGGGACTAGAGCGGTACGAGCAGTACTTC
CDR3aa: CASSLGLERYEQYF

v_gene: TRBV24-1
abundance: many
d_gene: NA
j_gene: TRBJ2-2
CDR3nt: TGTGCCACCAGTCCCCCGGGGTCCGGGGAGCTGTTTTTT
CDR3aa: CATSPPGSGELFF

v_gene: TRBV5-5
abundance: many
d_gene: TRBD1
j_gene: TRBJ2-1
CDR3nt: TGTGCCAGCAGATCGGACAGGGGGGTTCAGGAGCAGTTCTTC
CDR3aa: CASRSDRGVQEQFF

v_gene: TRBV5-1
abundance: NA
d_gene: TRBD2
j_gene: TRBJ2-1
CDR3nt: TGCGCCAGCAGCCCGAGCGGACTAGCGGGAGGAGTAGGCTACAATGAGCAGTTCTTC
CDR3aa: CASSPSGLAGGVGYNEQFF

v_gene: TRBV29-1
abundance: few
d_gene: NA
j_gene: TRBJ2-2
CDR3nt: TGCAGCGTTGACTACACCGGGGAGCTGTTTTTT
CDR3aa: CSVDYTGELFF

v_gene: TRBV7-8
abundance: few
d_gene: TRBD2
j_gene: TRBJ2-2
CDR3nt: TGTGCCAGCAGCTTAGTGGTTACTAGCGGGGGCCTCACCGGGGAGCTGTTTTTT
CDR3aa: CASSLVVTSGGLTGELFF

v_gene: TRBV6-1
abundance: NA
d_gene: NA
j_gene: TRBJ2-2
CDR3nt: TGTGCCAGCAGTGAAGCGGCCGGGGTAACCACCGGGGAGCTGTTTTTT
CDR3aa: CASSEAAGVTTGELFF

v_gene: TRBV11-2
abundance: NA
d_gene: TRBD2
j_gene: TRBJ2-4
CDR3nt: TGTGCCAGCAGCTTAGGGATAGCGGGAGGGCCGGCCAAAAACATTCAGTACTTC
CDR3aa: CASSLGIAGGPAKNIQYF

v_gene: TRBV2
abundance: few
d_gene: NA
j_gene: TRBJ2-2
CDR3nt: TGTGCCAGCAGTGCCGAACCCCGGAGCACCGGGGAGCTGTTTTTT
CDR3aa: CASSAEPRSTGELFF

v_gene: TRBV27
abundance: many
d_gene: NA
j_gene: TRBJ2-1
CDR3nt: TGTGCCAGCACCGGCGGGGGCACCTACAATGAGCAGTTCTTC
CDR3aa: CASTGGGTYNEQFF

v_gene: TRBV5-1
abundance: few
d_gene: NA
j_gene: TRBJ2-5
CDR3nt: TGCGCCACTAATACTGGGGGTGCGGGAGAGACCCAGTACTTC
CDR3aa: CATNTGGAGETQYF

v_gene: TRBV3-1
abundance: few
d_gene: TRBD1
j_gene: TRBJ2-7
CDR3nt: TGTGCCAGCAGCCCCCAGGGAGGGACAGGGAAGCAGTACTTC
CDR3aa: CASSPQGGTGKQYF

v_gene: TRBV12-3/TRBV12-4
abundance: NA
d_gene: TRBD1
j_gene: TRBJ2-7
CDR3nt: TGTGCCAGCAGGGAAACAGGGGGTATCTACGAGCAGTACTTC
CDR3aa: CASRETGGIYEQYF

v_gene: TRBV25-1
abundance: few
d_gene: NA
j_gene: TRBJ2-3
CDR3nt: TGTGCCAGCAGTGATAAAGGAGTGCGGGGAGATACGCAGTATTTT
CDR3aa: CASSDKGVRGDTQYF

v_gene: TRBV28
abundance: NA
d_gene: NA
j_gene: TRBJ1-2
CDR3nt: TGTGCCAGCAGTTTAGAAGTAGGGTTCTATGGCTACACCTTC
CDR3aa: CASSLEVGFYGYTF

v_gene: TRBV20-1
abundance: many
d_gene: NA
j_gene: TRBJ2-1
CDR3nt: TGCAGTGCTAGGGCTAGCGGAGGGGGTGAGCAGTTCTTC
CDR3aa: CSARASGGGEQFF

v_gene: TRBV5-1
abundance: NA
d_gene: TRBD1
j_gene: TRBJ2-1
CDR3nt: TGCGCCAGCAGCTTGGAGACAGGGGGTACCTACAATGAGCAGTTCTTC
CDR3aa: CASSLETGGTYNEQFF

v_gene: TRBV24-1
abundance: many
d_gene: TRBD1
j_gene: TRBJ2-1
CDR3nt: TGTGCCACCAGTGAGCCGGGACAGGTGGGCAGGGGGCAGTTCTTC
CDR3aa: CATSEPGQVGRGQFF

v_gene: TRBV4-2
abundance: few
d_gene: NA
j_gene: TRBJ2-2
CDR3nt: TGTGCCAGCAGCCAAATTCAAACCGGGGAGCTGTTTTTT
CDR3aa: CASSQIQTGELFF

v_gene: TRBV29-1
abundance: NA
d_gene: TRBD1
j_gene: TRBJ1-4
CDR3nt: TGCAGCGCCCGGACAGGTGGAGAAAAACTGTTTTTT
CDR3aa: CSARTGGEKLFF

v_gene: TRBV20-1
abundance: once
d_gene: TRBD2
j_gene: TRBJ2-3
CDR3nt: TGCAGTGCTAGGACTAGCAGCTTGCGCACAGATACGCAGTATTTT
CDR3aa: CSARTSSLRTDTQYF

v_gene: TRBV2
abundance: NA
d_gene: NA
j_gene: TRBJ1-1
CDR3nt: TGTGCCAGCACGGGGTTCCAGTGGAACACTGAAGCTTTCTTT
CDR3aa: CASTGFQWNTEAFF

v_gene: TRBV11-2
abundance: many
d_gene: NA
j_gene: TRBJ2-7
CDR3nt: TGTGCCAGCAGCTTAGGGGAGTCATCCTACGAGCAGTACTTC
CDR3aa: CASSLGESSYEQYF

v_gene: TRBV7-8
abundance: few
d_gene: NA
j_gene: TRBJ1-1
CDR3nt: TGTGCCAGCAGCTTACAGACCCAGAACACTGAAGCTTTCTTT
CDR3aa: CASSLQTQNTEAFF

v_gene: TRBV7-3
abundance: NA
d_gene: TRBD1
j_gene: TRBJ2-5
CDR3nt: TGTGCCAGCAGCTTAAGTTGGGACAGGGGCCAAGAGACCCAGTACTTC
CDR3aa: CASSLSWDRGQETQYF

v_gene: TRBV4-2
abundance: NA
d_gene: NA
j_gene: TRBJ2-2
CDR3nt: TGTGCCAGCAGCCGAATTGGGCAGGGGTCCGGGGAGCTGTTTTTT
CDR3aa: CASSRIGQGSGELFF

v_gene: TRBV11-1
abundance: few
d_gene: NA
j_gene: TRBJ2-1
CDR3nt: TGTGCCAGCAGCTTAGCGTCGACAGGGAGGAGCTCCTACAATGAGCAGTTCTTC
CDR3aa: CASSLASTGRSSYNEQFF

v_gene: TRBV6-2/TRBV6-3
abundance: once
d_gene: TRBD1
j_gene: TRBJ1-5
CDR3nt: TGTGCCAGCAGTCCCTCGCTGGGACAGGGGGCTCAGCCCCAGCATTTT
CDR3aa: CASSPSLGQGAQPQHF

v_gene: TRBV10-1
abundance: NA
d_gene: TRBD2
j_gene: TRBJ2-3
CDR3nt: TGCGCCAGCAGTGAGACTAGCGGGAGAACAGATACGCAGTATTTT
CDR3aa: CASSETSGRTDTQYF

v_gene: TRBV18
abundance: few
d_gene: TRBD2
j_gene: TRBJ2-1
CDR3nt: TGTGCCAGCTCACCACCGGTGACTAGCGGGAGGTACAATGAGCAGTTCTTC
CDR3aa: CASSPPVTSGRYNEQFF

v_gene: TRBV29-1
abundance: many
d_gene: NA
j_gene: TRBJ2-1
CDR3nt: TGCAGCGTTGCACCACCCAGGAACTACAATGAGCAGTTCTTC
CDR3aa: CSVAPPRNYNEQFF

v_gene: TRBV7-2
abundance: NA
d_gene: NA
j_gene: TRBJ2-2
CDR3nt: TGTGCCAGCAGCTTAGTAGGGGCCCCGAACACCGGGGAGCTGTTTTTT
CDR3aa: CASSLVGAPNTGELFF